These T cell receptor beta chains were read from a single sample in a study of cytomegalovirus exposure and HLA in healthy donors. The table came from immunoSEQ multiplex PCR; TCRdb's copy has only in-frame clones and leaves some out. The sample shows 150,000 to 200,000 clones, approximately 78% of them seen only once. Sequencing was carried out using PBMCs. These receptors all come from a woman between 45 and 65 years old in good health and CMV-seropositive. The CDR3 runs from the conserved cysteine through the conserved F or W. D genes are given only for firm matches. Size tells how often a clone was seen (once, few, many) or the class of an expanded clone, and some rows leave it out.

size: .; V: TRBV7-2; J: TRBJ2-7; D: TRBD1; CDR3: CASSPGQGNEQYF; DNA: TGTGCCAGCAGCCCGGGACAGGGGAACGAGCAGTACTTC
size: .; V: TRBV9; J: TRBJ2-1; D: TRBD2; CDR3: CASSVLGTSAYEQFF; DNA: TGTGCCAGCAGCGTATTAGGAACTAGCGCTTACGAGCAGTTCTTC
size: .; V: TRBV11-2; J: TRBJ2-7; D: .; CDR3: CASSLVGYSYEQYF; DNA: TGTGCCAGCAGCTTAGTCGGGTACTCCTACGAGCAGTACTTC
size: .; V: TRBV6-8; J: TRBJ2-7; D: .; CDR3: CASNGFLAGTCEQYF; DNA: TGTGCCAGCAACGGTTTTCTGGCGGGGACGTGCGAGCAGTACTTC
size: .; V: TRBV19; J: TRBJ1-2; D: TRBD1; CDR3: CASSIQGSDRAYGYTF; DNA: TGTGCCAGTAGTATACAGGGAAGTGACAGGGCCTATGGCTACACCTTC
size: .; V: TRBV4-1; J: TRBJ2-3; D: TRBD2; CDR3: CASSQDPLLGTTLTDTQYF; DNA: TGCGCCAGCAGCCAAGATCCCCTGTTAGGGACTACCCTCACAGATACGCAGTATTTT
size: .; V: TRBV5-6; J: TRBJ2-7; D: .; CDR3: CASSPGQTYEQYF; DNA: TGTGCCAGCAGCCCGGGACAAACCTACGAGCAGTACTTC
size: few; V: TRBV5-1; J: TRBJ2-4; D: .; CDR3: CASSPLERYPKNIQYF; DNA: TGCGCCAGCAGCCCCCTCGAGAGGTACCCCAAAAACATTCAGTACTTC
size: .; V: TRBV20-1; J: TRBJ2-4; D: TRBD1; CDR3: CSATTGANQYF; DNA: TGCAGTGCTACGACAGGGGCGAATCAGTACTTC
size: .; V: TRBV9; J: TRBJ1-2; D: TRBD1; CDR3: CASSVKGGQGDGYTF; DNA: TGTGCCAGCAGCGTAAAGGGCGGACAGGGGGATGGCTACACCTTC
size: few; V: TRBV10-1; J: TRBJ2-7; D: TRBD1; CDR3: CASSGDRVYEQYF; DNA: TGCGCCAGCAGCGGGGACAGGGTGTACGAGCAGTACTTC
size: .; V: TRBV5-1; J: TRBJ2-1; D: .; CDR3: CASSFGQLNEQFF; DNA: TGCGCCAGCAGCTTCGGACAGCTCAATGAGCAGTTCTTC
size: .; V: TRBV13; J: TRBJ1-2; D: TRBD1; CDR3: CASSLRTGGGVHYGYTF; DNA: TGTGCCAGCAGCCTTCGGACAGGGGGAGGAGTCCACTATGGCTACACCTTC
size: .; V: TRBV6-5; J: TRBJ2-2; D: .; CDR3: CASRPPGVGTGELFF; DNA: TGTGCCAGCAGGCCTCCAGGGGTCGGCACCGGGGAGCTGTTTTTT
size: .; V: TRBV2; J: TRBJ2-2; D: TRBD2; CDR3: CASSEGPGGTGELFF; DNA: TGTGCCAGCAGTGAAGGGCCCGGGGGGACCGGGGAGCTGTTTTTT
size: .; V: TRBV2; J: TRBJ2-3; D: TRBD2; CDR3: CASRRTSGEFRADTQYF; DNA: TGTGCCAGCAGAAGGACTAGCGGGGAATTTCGAGCAGATACGCAGTATTTT
size: .; V: TRBV6-6; J: TRBJ2-5; D: .; CDR3: CASSYSSLETQYF; DNA: TGTGCCAGCAGTTACTCGAGTCTAGAGACCCAGTACTTC
size: .; V: TRBV11-2; J: TRBJ2-2; D: TRBD2; CDR3: CASFSGGANTGELFF; DNA: TGTGCCAGCTTTAGCGGGGGGGCTAACACCGGGGAGCTGTTTTTT
size: .; V: TRBV13; J: TRBJ1-2; D: TRBD1; CDR3: CASSSGTAHYGYTF; DNA: TGTGCCAGCAGCTCCGGGACAGCCCACTACGGCTACACCTTC
size: .; V: TRBV10-2; J: TRBJ2-3; D: TRBD2; CDR3: CASSSGGRGTDTQYF; DNA: TGCGCCAGCAGTAGCGGGGGCCGGGGCACAGATACGCAGTATTTT
size: few; V: TRBV6-1; J: TRBJ1-6; D: TRBD1; CDR3: CASSEAWTGGNSPLHF; DNA: TGTGCCAGCAGTGAAGCATGGACAGGGGGTAATTCACCCCTCCACTTT
size: .; V: TRBV21-1; J: TRBJ1-6; D: .; CDR3: CASSFDRGHNSPLHF; DNA: TGTGCCAGCAGCTTTGACAGGGGGCATAATTCACCCCTCCACTTT
size: once; V: TRBV9; J: TRBJ2-6; D: .; CDR3: CASSPDYPSGANVLTF; DNA: TGTGCCAGCAGTCCCGACTACCCCTCTGGGGCCAACGTCCTGACTTTC
size: .; V: TRBV6-6; J: TRBJ2-2; D: .; CDR3: CASIAGGQSVGELFF; DNA: TGTGCCAGCATTGCGGGGGGACAGTCGGTCGGGGAGCTGTTTTTT
size: few; V: TRBV19; J: TRBJ2-7; D: TRBD1; CDR3: CASSTGTAHSYEQYF; DNA: TGTGCCAGTAGTACCGGGACAGCCCACTCCTACGAGCAGTACTTC
size: .; V: TRBV27; J: TRBJ1-6; D: .; CDR3: CASKGQGNSPLHF; DNA: TGTGCCAGCAAGGGGCAGGGGAACTCACCCCTCCACTTT
size: .; V: TRBV5-1; J: TRBJ1-1; D: .; CDR3: CASSLTGKGTEAFF; DNA: TGCGCCAGCAGCTTGACGGGTAAGGGGACTGAAGCTTTCTTT
size: .; V: TRBV5-8; J: TRBJ1-2; D: .; CDR3: CASSLGQGIGGYTF; DNA: TGTGCCAGCAGCTTGGGGCAGGGGATTGGCGGCTACACCTTC
size: .; V: TRBV13; J: TRBJ2-5; D: TRBD1; CDR3: CASSRQGAYQETQYF; DNA: TGTGCCAGCAGCCGACAGGGGGCATACCAAGAGACCCAGTACTTC
size: .; V: TRBV5-1; J: TRBJ2-5; D: TRBD1; CDR3: CASSSGTAVQETQYF; DNA: TGCGCCAGCAGCTCCGGGACAGCAGTTCAAGAGACCCAGTACTTC
size: .; V: TRBV7-9; J: TRBJ1-1; D: .; CDR3: CASSGWVFGSAGNTEAFF; DNA: TGTGCCAGCAGCGGCTGGGTCTTTGGTTCGGCGGGAAACACTGAAGCTTTCTTT
size: once; V: TRBV5-1; J: TRBJ1-6; D: TRBD1; CDR3: CASSLEQGASSYNSPLHF; DNA: TGCGCCAGCAGCTTGGAACAGGGGGCGTCCTCCTATAATTCACCCCTCCACTTT
size: .; V: TRBV5-8; J: TRBJ1-1; D: .; CDR3: CASSSPKVAGLNTEAFF; DNA: TGTGCCAGCAGCTCACCAAAAGTCGCGGGGTTGAACACTGAAGCTTTCTTT
size: few; V: TRBV9; J: TRBJ2-2; D: .; CDR3: CASSVEESTGELFF; DNA: TGTGCCAGCAGCGTAGAAGAGTCAACCGGGGAGCTGTTTTTT
size: .; V: TRBV4-2; J: TRBJ2-5; D: TRBD2; CDR3: CASTPTSGVAGETQYF; DNA: TGTGCCAGCACCCCGACTAGCGGGGTCGCCGGGGAGACCCAGTACTTC
size: .; V: TRBV13; J: TRBJ2-7; D: .; CDR3: CASSFTPGSPSYEQYF; DNA: TGTGCCAGCAGCTTTACTCCGGGATCGCCCTCCTACGAGCAGTACTTC
size: .; V: TRBV9; J: TRBJ2-1; D: .; CDR3: CASSVGHDGGRNEQFF; DNA: TGTGCCAGCAGCGTAGGTCATGACGGGGGACGCAATGAGCAGTTCTTC
size: .; V: TRBV9; J: TRBJ1-4; D: TRBD1; CDR3: CASSVDPMTGPEKLFF; DNA: TGTGCCAGCAGCGTAGATCCCATGACAGGGCCCGAAAAACTGTTTTTT
size: few; V: TRBV6-1; J: TRBJ1-1; D: TRBD1; CDR3: CASSEDRVNTEAFF; DNA: TGTGCCAGCAGTGAGGACAGGGTAAACACTGAAGCTTTCTTT
size: .; V: TRBV5-1; J: TRBJ2-5; D: TRBD1; CDR3: CASSLRTGGYGETQYF; DNA: TGCGCCAGCAGCTTGAGGACAGGGGGCTATGGGGAGACCCAGTACTTC
size: .; V: TRBV4-1; J: TRBJ2-7; D: .; CDR3: CASSQDPGNSYEQYF; DNA: TGCGCCAGCAGCCAAGATCCGGGAAACTCCTACGAGCAGTACTTC
size: .; V: TRBV11-2; J: TRBJ1-2; D: .; CDR3: CASSFYSNYGYTF; DNA: TGTGCCAGCAGCTTCTACTCTAACTATGGCTACACCTTC
size: .; V: TRBV30; J: TRBJ1-2; D: TRBD1; CDR3: CAWGWDRPKAGGYTF; DNA: TGTGCCTGGGGCTGGGACAGGCCAAAAGCGGGTGGCTACACCTTC
size: once; V: TRBV6-1; J: TRBJ1-1; D: .; CDR3: CASRKTGGTEAFF; DNA: TGTGCCAGCAGAAAAACAGGTGGCACTGAAGCTTTCTTT
size: .; V: TRBV5-1; J: TRBJ2-1; D: TRBD2; CDR3: CASSLTPSGGGNEQFF; DNA: TGCGCCAGCAGCTTAACGCCTAGCGGGGGGGGGAATGAGCAGTTCTTC
size: once; V: TRBV2; J: TRBJ1-2; D: .; CDR3: CASSENLGQIYGYTF; DNA: TGTGCCAGCAGTGAAAACCTCGGACAGATCTATGGCTACACCTTC
size: .; V: TRBV11-1; J: TRBJ1-1; D: .; CDR3: CASSGRGPEAFF; DNA: TGTGCCAGCAGCGGGAGGGGCCCAGAAGCTTTCTTT
size: .; V: TRBV6-5; J: TRBJ2-3; D: .; CDR3: CASGLTQYF; DNA: TGTGCCAGCGGGCTAACGCAGTATTTT
size: .; V: TRBV2; J: TRBJ2-7; D: TRBD2; CDR3: CASKSRGGPSSYEQYF; DNA: TGTGCCAGCAAATCTCGGGGGGGTCCCAGCTCCTACGAGCAGTACTTC
size: .; V: TRBV15; J: TRBJ2-3; D: TRBD1; CDR3: CATSLRQGPTDTQYF; DNA: TGTGCCACCAGCCTTAGACAGGGACCCACAGATACGCAGTATTTT
size: few; V: TRBV7-3; J: TRBJ2-1; D: .; CDR3: CASSLVQVDYNEQFF; DNA: TGTGCCAGCAGCTTAGTGCAGGTAGACTACAATGAGCAGTTCTTC
size: .; V: TRBV29-1; J: TRBJ2-1; D: TRBD1; CDR3: CSVGDRSYNEQFF; DNA: TGCAGCGTTGGGGACAGGTCATACAATGAGCAGTTCTTC
size: .; V: TRBV7-9; J: TRBJ1-2; D: .; CDR3: CSSSLGQGYGYTF; DNA: TGTTCCAGCAGCTTAGGCCAGGGATATGGCTACACCTTC
size: .; V: TRBV25-1; J: TRBJ2-7; D: .; CDR3: CASSEFGPYEQYF; DNA: TGTGCCAGCAGTGAATTTGGGCCCTACGAGCAGTACTTC
size: few; V: TRBV5-1; J: TRBJ2-7; D: .; CDR3: CASSLAEGYEQYF; DNA: TGCGCCAGCAGCTTGGCGGAGGGTTACGAGCAGTACTTC
size: .; V: TRBV7-6; J: TRBJ2-7; D: .; CDR3: CASSPGMSEQYF; DNA: TGTGCCAGCAGCCCAGGGATGAGCGAGCAGTACTTC